The 21 T cell receptor beta chains listed next were all sequenced from one sample in a study of T-cell reconstitution after alpha-beta-depleted transplantation in children. Unique molecular identifiers were incorporated into the prepared TCRbeta library. TCRdb recomputed calls from the PCR reads with MiXCR, one row per CDR3 protein. This sample has some 190,000 distinct CDR3 sequences; 8.5% to 14% occur once, and the top ten carry over 10%. The sequencing used PBMCs, collected before TCRalphabeta/CD19-depleted stem cell transplant. Receptor source: a boy aged 2 to 9 with acute myeloid leukemia, due to receive a stem cell transplant.

This clonotype was detected many times. V gene TRBV5-6 combines with J gene TRBJ2-1, with 11 bases identical to TRBD2. Germline V gene lookup returns CDR1 SGHDT and CDR2 YYEEEE. The CDR3 is 17 residues long. J gave up 1 base and V 0 bases, and 3 bases lay outside the gene matches. This CDR3 is CASSLGASGGSYNEQFF. CDR3 coding DNA: TGTGCCAGCAGCTTGGGGGCTAGCGGGGGGTCCTACAATGAGCAGTTCTTC.

The CDR3 DNA sequence: TGTGCCAGCAGCTCCCGGACTAGCAGGGGCCCCCCCCGAGAGACCCAGTACTTC. Translating it yields CASSSRTSRGPPRETQYF. The chain is built from TRBV7-6 and TRBJ2-5, with 8 bases fitting TRBD2. Losses at the gene ends were 4 bases for V and 4 bases for J; bases not matched to a gene: 17. The CDR3 totals 18 residues. Germline lookup yields CDR1 SGHVS and CDR2 FNYEAQ.

This clonotype came up many times. This chain connects TRBV20-1 to TRBJ2-3; TRBD2 matches at 7 bases. The germline V gene encodes CDR1 DFQATT and CDR2 SNEGSKA (reference sequence). V was clipped by 0 bases and J by 5 bases; unmatched bases: 8. The CDR3 runs to 15 residues. CDR3 nucleotides: TGCAGTGCTAGAGACAGATGGCTAGCGGAAGATACGCAGTATTTT. This gives the protein CSARDRWLAEDTQYF.

This clonotype was detected many times. The chain employs TRBV11-2 and TRBJ2-3; 9 nucleotides line up with TRBD2. The germline V gene has CDR1 SGHAT and CDR2 FQNNGV. The CDR3 sequence is 16 residues long. The J segment lost 6 bases and the V segment lost 0 bases, leaving 7 bases of the junction unmatched. The CDR3 bases are TGTGCCAGCAGCTTAGAGATTAGCGGGAGAGCCGATACGCAGTATTTT. This encodes CASSLEISGRADTQYF.

Turning to this clonotype: A read error may be the cause here, since a much bigger clone is one base away. The chain combines TRBV12-3 or TRBV12-4 with TRBJ2-3, with a weak D call TRBD2 (5 bases). This CDR3 has 15 residues. The CDR3 reads CASSSIKSSTDRQYF. CDR3 DNA sequence: TGTGCCAGCAGTTCGATCAAATCTAGCACAGATAGGCAGTATTTT.

This clonotype was counted at least ten times. This rearrangement joins TRBV7-2 to TRBJ2-1; 10 bases match TRBD2. The CDR3 contains 15 residues. Trimming took 3 bases from V and 10 from J; bases not matched to a gene: 9. Germline V gene data show CDR1 as SGHTA and CDR2 as FQGNSA. CDR3 coding DNA: TGTGCCAGCAGCTTCGAAAGCGGGAGGGCCGGCGAGCAGTTCTTC. Its translation is CASSFESGRAGEQFF.

This clonotype appeared many times. The V gene is TRBV28, the J gene TRBJ1-2; D remains ambiguous. The V end was cut by 3 bases, the J end by 2 bases, with 10 bases between. The length of the CDR3 is 14 residues. Germline CDR1 MDHEN, CDR2 SYDVKM. The DNA for the CDR3 is TGTGCCAGCAGTTTCGGCAGATCGAACTATGGCTACACCTTC. It encodes CASSFGRSNYGYTF.

This clonotype was counted at least ten times. The rearrangement uses TRBV6-5 and TRBJ2-5; no clear D gene. Germline V gives CDR1 MNHEY, CDR2 SVGAGI. This CDR3 region has 16 residues. Trimming removed 3 bases from V and 4 bases from J, with 18 bases in between. CDR3: CASSYFGRGEGETQYF. In DNA form, the CDR3 reads TGTGCCAGCAGTTATTTCGGGCGCGGAGAAGGAGAGACCCAGTACTTC.

This clonotype was picked up many times. This sequence joins TRBV5-1 and TRBJ2-2; unclear D gene. The germline V gene encodes CDR1 SGHRS and CDR2 YFSETQ. The CDR3 has 14 amino acids. The ends were cut back, 0 bases at V and 3 bases at J, with 6 bases in the middle. The CDR3 bases are TGCGCCAGCAGCTTGGAATCCCACACCGGGGAGCTGTTTTTT. Amino acids: CASSLESHTGELFF.

This clonotype was seen ten or more times. V is TRBV28 and J is TRBJ2-7; D is unresolved. Per the germline V gene, CDR1 is MDHEN and CDR2 is SYDVKM. This CDR3 is 11 amino acids long. V was cut by 4 bases and J by 1 base, with 2 bases left in between. In nucleotides, the CDR3 is TGTGCCAGCAGTTCTTCCTACGAGCAGTACGTC. It translates to CASSSSYEQYV.

This clonotype has a count of ten or more. The rearrangement uses TRBV4-1 and TRBJ1-6; 8 bases line up with TRBD1. In germline, CDR1 is MGHRA, CDR2 YSYEKL. This CDR3 region has 15 residues. Trimming at V came to 7 bases and at J to 9 bases, leaving 11 bases not matched to a gene. The CDR3 loop is CASNFQTGVVSPLHF. CDR3 DNA: TGCGCCAGCAATTTTCAGACAGGGGTTGTTTCACCCCTCCACTTT.

This clonotype was seen ten or more times. The rearrangement uses TRBV7-2 and TRBJ1-1; D not certain. This CDR3 contains 13 residues. The germline CDR1 and CDR2 sequences are SGHTA and FQGNSA. V lost 2 bases, J lost 4 bases, and 8 bases lay in between. CDR3 DNA: TGTGCCAGCAGCTTACCGGTCTTCACTGAAGCTTTCTTT. Its protein product is CASSLPVFTEAFF.

This clonotype was recorded many times. The V gene is TRBV2, the J gene TRBJ2-7; D not resolved. V dropped 1 base and J dropped 1 base, with 8 bases sitting between them. The CDR3 length is 14 residues. Germline loops: CDR1 SNHLY, CDR2 FYNNEI. DNA of the CDR3: TGTGCCAGCAGTGAAGAACACAGTTCCTACGAGCAGTACGTC. Translated: CASSEEHSSYEQYV.

Many counts were recorded for this clonotype. The V gene is TRBV14, the J gene TRBJ1-5, with a tentative D call TRBD1 (5 bases). CDR3 size: 13 residues. Germline V gene lookup returns CDR1 SGHDN and CDR2 FVKESK. Trimming stripped 2 bases from V and 7 bases from J, with 9 bases between. The CDR3 spells CASSQTQGQPQHF. The CDR3 DNA is TGTGCCAGCAGCCAAACGCAGGGACAGCCCCAGCATTTT.

In regard to this clonotype: A much larger clone differs from this one at a single base, so this may be a read error. V and J are TRBV15 and TRBJ1-2; D unresolved. Germline lookup yields CDR1 LNHNV and CDR2 YYDKDF (reference sequence). Between the trimmed V and J ends, which lost 1 base and 12 bases, there was a span of 12 bases. The CDR3 length is 12 residues. The CDR3 sequence: CATSRGEDGDTF. The CDR3 DNA reads TGTGCCACCAGCAGAGGAGAAGACGGCGACACCTTC.

This clonotype was counted many times. The V call is TRBV5-1, the J call TRBJ1-1; D gene unclear. The CDR3 length is 15 residues. The germline gives CDR1 SGHRS, CDR2 YFSETQ. With 0 bases removed from V and 0 bases from J, the gap between germline ends came to 9 bases. CDR3 sequence reads: CASSLGSLMNTEAFF. The CDR3 DNA follows: TGCGCCAGCAGCTTGGGAAGTCTGATGAACACTGAAGCTTTCTTT.

This clonotype was observed at least ten times. This sequence joins TRBV4-1 and TRBJ2-3, with a possible D match to TRBD2 (5 bases). The germline CDR1 and CDR2 sequences are MGHRA and YSYEKL. The CDR3 consists of 15 residues. Trimming stripped 3 bases from V and 2 bases from J, with 12 bases between. CDR3 amino acids: CASSQASSHTDTQYF. The CDR3 DNA is TGCGCCAGCAGCCAGGCTAGCTCCCACACAGATACGCAGTATTTT.

This clonotype came up many times. This chain joins TRBV9 and TRBJ1-2, with 8 bases lining up with TRBD1. CDR3 length: 14 amino acids. The junction had 10 bases not matched to a gene; V was cut back by 8 bases and J by 4 bases. Germline CDR1 and CDR2: SGDLS and YYNGEE. The CDR3 DNA reads as TGTGCCAGTGGGAACGACAGGGGTAGCTATGGCTACACCTTC. Protein sequence: CASGNDRGSYGYTF.

Ten or more counts support this clonotype. The CDR3, as DNA: TGTGCCAGCAGTCTTACCCCCTTGGGGGGTACCTACAATGAGCAGTTCTTC. Protein: CASSLTPLGGTYNEQFF. This chain connects TRBV27 to TRBJ2-1; tentatively, D is TRBD2 (6 bases). Trimming took 5 bases from V and 2 from J, leaving 19 bases between them. Germline V lookup: CDR1 MNHEY, CDR2 SMNVEV (reference sequence). The CDR3 runs 17 residues.

Many counts were recorded for this clonotype. The V gene is TRBV5-6, the J gene TRBJ2-5; 8 nucleotides line up with TRBD2. In germline, CDR1 is SGHDT, CDR2 YYEEEE. This CDR3 is built from 14 residues. V shed 4 bases, J shed 3 bases, and the junction held 5 bases outside the gene matches. This CDR3 is CASSPGGGKETQYF. The DNA for the CDR3 is TGTGCCAGCAGCCCGGGGGGGGGCAAAGAGACCCAGTACTTC.

The chain recombines TRBV11-1 with TRBJ2-3, with D perhaps matching TRBD2 (6 bases). The germline gives CDR1 SGHAT, CDR2 FQDESV (reference sequence). The V end lost 6 bases, the J end lost 1 base, and 14 bases lay between the germline ends. There are 15 residues in the CDR3. The CDR3 loop reads CASSLRPGGTDTQYF. The DNA of the CDR3 is TGTGCCAGCAGTCTGCGTCCGGGAGGCACAGATACGCAGTATTTT.